A single T cell receptor beta chain is shown here with its context. Its antigen is undetermined. The germline CDR1 and CDR2 sequences are SQVTM and ANQGSEA. This CDR3 contains 13 residues. The V segment lost 7 bases and the J segment 7 bases; nucleotides outside the gene matches: 12. Following RNA extraction, reverse transcription yielded cDNA that acted as the sequencing template. Assay used: immunoSEQ multiplex PCR; TCRdb lists only in-frame clones, some missing. The data contain about 150,000 clones, about three fifths of them seen just once; the ten biggest clones take up under 5.5%. This sample is part of a study of CD8+ T cells in alopecia areata. Whole-study results and caveats: Scalp sequencing captures resident alphabeta T cells of normal skin too.

Source material: CD4+ T cells sorted from blood. The TCR was taken from a human donor in good health. The chain has TRBV29-1 and TRBJ1-2; 7 bases map to TRBD1. This chain's CDR3 is CSAGGQFNGGYTF. The CDR3 DNA reads as TGCAGCGCCGGGGGACAGTTTAATGGTGGCTACACCTTC.